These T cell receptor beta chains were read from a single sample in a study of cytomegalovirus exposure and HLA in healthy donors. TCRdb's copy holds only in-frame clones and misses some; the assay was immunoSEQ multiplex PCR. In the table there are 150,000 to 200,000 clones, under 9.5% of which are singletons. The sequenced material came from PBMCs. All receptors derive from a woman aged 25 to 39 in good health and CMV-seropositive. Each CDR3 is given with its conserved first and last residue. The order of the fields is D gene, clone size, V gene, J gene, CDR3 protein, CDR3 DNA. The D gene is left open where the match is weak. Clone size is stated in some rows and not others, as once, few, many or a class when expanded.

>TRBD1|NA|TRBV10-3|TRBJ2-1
CATGTVGNEQFF
TGTGCCACCGGGACAGTGGGCAATGAGCAGTTCTTC
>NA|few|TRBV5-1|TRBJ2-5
CASSEQNLQETQYF
TGCGCCAGCAGTGAACAGAACCTTCAAGAGACCCAGTACTTC
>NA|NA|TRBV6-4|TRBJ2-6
CASSEGRSAGANVLTF
TGTGCCAGCAGTGAGGGCAGGTCAGCTGGGGCCAACGTCCTGACTTTC
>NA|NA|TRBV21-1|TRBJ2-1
CASSKGRTSGAHTNEQFF
TGTGCCAGCAGCAAAGGGCGGACTAGCGGAGCCCACACCAATGAGCAGTTCTTC
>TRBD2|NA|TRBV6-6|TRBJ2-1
CASSYGTSVYNEQFF
TGTGCCAGCAGTTACGGGACTAGCGTTTACAATGAGCAGTTCTTC
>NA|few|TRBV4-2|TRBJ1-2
CASSQDLAGDYGYTF
TGTGCCAGCAGCCAAGATCTTGCGGGGGACTATGGCTACACCTTC
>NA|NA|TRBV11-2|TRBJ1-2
CASKRWENYGYTF
TGTGCCAGCAAAAGATGGGAGAACTATGGCTACACCTTC
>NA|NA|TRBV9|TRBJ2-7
CASSVGEDEQYF
TGTGCCAGCAGCGTAGGAGAGGACGAGCAGTACTTC
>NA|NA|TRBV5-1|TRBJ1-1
CASSLAPGWDTEAFF
TGCGCCAGCAGCTTGGCCCCGGGTTGGGACACTGAAGCTTTCTTT
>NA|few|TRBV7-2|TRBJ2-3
CASSTGATDTQYF
TGTGCCAGCAGCACAGGAGCCACAGATACGCAGTATTTT
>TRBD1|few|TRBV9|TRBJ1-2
CASSGRQGSSYGYTF
TGTGCCAGCAGCGGAAGACAGGGTTCCAGCTATGGCTACACCTTC
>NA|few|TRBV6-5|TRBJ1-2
CASSYSGTKLLGYTF
TGTGCCAGCAGTTACTCCGGGACTAAACTGTTGGGCTACACCTTC
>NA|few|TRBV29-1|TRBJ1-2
CSAEGFQTF
TGCAGCGCGGAGGGGTTCCAGACCTTC
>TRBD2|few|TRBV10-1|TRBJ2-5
CASSDLAGDEQYF
TGCGCCAGCAGTGATCTAGCGGGCGATGAGCAGTACTTC
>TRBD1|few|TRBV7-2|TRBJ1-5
CASSSRQGGDQPQHF
TGTGCCAGCAGTAGTAGACAGGGAGGAGATCAGCCCCAGCATTTT
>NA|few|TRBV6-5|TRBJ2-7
CASREEAHEQYF
TGTGCCAGCAGAGAGGAGGCCCACGAGCAGTACTTC
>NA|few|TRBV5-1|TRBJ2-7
CASSPVGGSGESEQYF
TGCGCCAGCAGCCCAGTAGGTGGGTCTGGGGAGTCCGAGCAGTACTTC
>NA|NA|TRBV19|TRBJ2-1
CASSTEGVTYNEQFF
TGTGCCAGTAGTACAGAGGGAGTCACCTACAATGAGCAGTTCTTC
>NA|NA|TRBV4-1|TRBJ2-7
CASSQGGPGVIPYEQYF
TGCGCCAGCAGCCAAGGAGGTCCGGGGGTGATCCCCTACGAGCAGTACTTC
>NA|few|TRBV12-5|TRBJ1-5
CASGPGVSNQPQHF
TGTGCTAGTGGTCCAGGGGTTAGCAATCAGCCCCAGCATTTT
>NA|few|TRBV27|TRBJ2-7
CASRSQGTYEQYF
TGTGCCAGCAGGTCACAGGGAACCTACGAGCAGTACTTC
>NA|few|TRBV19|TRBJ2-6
CASTSTQGFSGANVLTF
TGTGCCAGTACTTCTACCCAGGGCTTCTCTGGGGCCAACGTCCTGACTTTC
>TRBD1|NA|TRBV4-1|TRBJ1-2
CASSQETGEIYGYTF
TGCGCCAGCAGCCAAGAAACAGGGGAAATTTATGGCTACACCTTC
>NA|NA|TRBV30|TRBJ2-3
CAWSVGLAVGTDTQYF
TGTGCCTGGAGTGTAGGGCTAGCAGTAGGCACAGATACGCAGTATTTT
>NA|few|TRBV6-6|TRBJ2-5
CASTLDGRVYF
TGTGCCAGCACCTTGGACGGGAGAGTCTACTTC
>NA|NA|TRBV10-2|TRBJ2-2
CASQGHRVAGELFF
TGCGCCAGCCAGGGTCACCGGGTTGCCGGGGAGCTGTTTTTT
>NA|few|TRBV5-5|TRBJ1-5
CASSSGGWAQPQHF
TGTGCCAGCAGCTCCGGTGGGTGGGCCCAGCCCCAGCATTTT
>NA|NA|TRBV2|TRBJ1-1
CASSPGHKTEAFF
TGTGCCAGCAGCCCGGGACATAAGACTGAAGCTTTCTTT
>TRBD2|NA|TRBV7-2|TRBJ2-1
CASSSSGRGYNEQFF
TGTGCCAGCAGCTCTAGCGGGAGAGGTTACAATGAGCAGTTCTTC
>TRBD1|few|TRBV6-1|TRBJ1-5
CASSEGDRARISNQPQHF
TGTGCCAGCAGTGAAGGGGACAGGGCACGAATTAGCAATCAGCCCCAGCATTTT
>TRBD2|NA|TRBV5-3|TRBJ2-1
CARSATTSGRGNEQFF
TGTGCCAGAAGCGCAACGACTAGCGGGAGAGGAAATGAGCAGTTCTTC
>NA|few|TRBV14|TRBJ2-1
CASTFGGFNEQFF
TGTGCCAGCACCTTCGGGGGTTTCAATGAGCAGTTCTTC
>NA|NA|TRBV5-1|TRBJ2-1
CASSRSGSYNEQFF
TGCGCCAGCAGCAGGTCGGGATCCTACAATGAGCAGTTCTTC